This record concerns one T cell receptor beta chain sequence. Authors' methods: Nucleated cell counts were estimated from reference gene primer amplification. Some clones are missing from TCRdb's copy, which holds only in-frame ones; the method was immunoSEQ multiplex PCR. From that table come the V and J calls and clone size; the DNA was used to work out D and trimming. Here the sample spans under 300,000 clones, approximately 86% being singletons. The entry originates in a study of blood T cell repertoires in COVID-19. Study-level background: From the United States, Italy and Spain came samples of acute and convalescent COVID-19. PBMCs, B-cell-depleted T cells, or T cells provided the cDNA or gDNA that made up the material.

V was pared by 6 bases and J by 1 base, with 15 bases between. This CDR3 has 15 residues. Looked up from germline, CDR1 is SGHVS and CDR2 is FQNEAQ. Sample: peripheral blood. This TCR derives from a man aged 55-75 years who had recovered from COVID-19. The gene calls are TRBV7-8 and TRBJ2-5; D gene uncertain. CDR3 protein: CASRSLEVPQETQYF. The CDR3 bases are TGTGCCAGCAGGTCCCTAGAAGTCCCCCAAGAGACCCAGTACTTC.